Shown below are 9 T cell receptor beta chains from a single sample sequenced in a study of blood T cells in healthy people across ages. Through a sample-barcoded 5' primer and a J-beta primer mix, a second PCR was run for about 6 to 11 cycles. MiXCR was run by TCRdb on the 5' RACE reads, yielding one entry per CDR3 protein. The sample lists approximately 1,700,000 distinct CDR3 sequences; roughly two fifths were seen once. Material for sequencing was blood. The receptors come from a human donor in good health.

This clonotype was seen once. One junction end does not reproduce the germline sequence, and a read error may be involved. This chain uses TRBV15 with TRBJ2-1; D may correspond to TRBD1 or TRBD2 (6 bases each). The V gene's germline CDR1 is LNHNV and CDR2 YYDKDF (reference sequence). This CDR3 has 15 amino acids. The CDR3 here is CATSGDRGPYNEQFF. Written as DNA, the CDR3 is TGTGCCACCAGCGGAGACCGGGGGCCTTACAATGAGCAGTTCTTC. Variable domain in full (rest from reference TRBV15 and TRBJ2-1): DAMVIQNPRYQVTQFGKPVTLSCSQTLNHNVMYWYQQKSSQAPKLLFHYYDKDFNNEADTPDNFQSRRPNTSFCFLDIRSPGLGDTAMYLCATSGDRGPYNEQFFGPGTRLTVL.

In this sample, this clonotype turned up a few times. The chain joins TRBV7-2 to TRBJ2-7; 9 nucleotides match TRBD1. J gave up 3 bases and V 4 bases, and 7 bases lay outside the gene matches. The CDR3 length is 15 residues. Germline CDR1 SGHTA, CDR2 FQGNSA. Here the CDR3 DNA reads TGTGCCAGCAGCTCTGGGACAGGGCTAGTCTACGAGCAGTACTTC. Amino acids: CASSSGTGLVYEQYF.

The chain recombines TRBV20-1 with TRBJ2-2, with TRBD1 matching 8 bases. Germline loops: CDR1 DFQATT, CDR2 SNEGSKA (reference sequence). CDR3 length: 15 amino acids. V shed 0 bases and J 0 bases; nucleotides not matched to a gene: 0. The CDR3 region is CSAREQGANTGELFF. The DNA for the CDR3 is TGCAGTGCTAGAGAACAGGGGGCGAACACCGGGGAGCTGTTTTTT.

This clonotype appeared a few times. The chain joins TRBV7-3 to TRBJ2-7; D tentatively fits TRBD1 or TRBD2 (5 bases each). The V end was cut by 5 bases, the J end by 5 bases, with 19 bases between. In germline, CDR1 is SGHTA, CDR2 FQGTGA. This CDR3 has 15 residues. CDR3 amino acids: CASSTDPGRLDEQYF. The CDR3, as DNA: TGTGCCAGCAGCACCGACCCGGGACGGCTCGACGAGCAGTACTTC.

This clonotype has a count of ten or more. The genes are TRBV10-3 and TRBJ2-7; 7 nucleotides align to TRBD2. In germline, CDR1 is ENHRY, CDR2 SYGVKD. V lost 2 bases to trimming and J lost 3 bases; unmatched junction nucleotides: 4. There are 14 residues in the CDR3. CDR3: CAISETSEHYEQYF. Written as DNA, the CDR3 is TGTGCCATCAGTGAGACTAGCGAGCACTACGAGCAGTACTTC.

This chain uses TRBV6-5 with TRBJ1-2, with 7 nucleotides matching TRBD1. The V and J ends lost 7 bases and 6 bases, in that order; junction bases with no gene match: 8. The V gene's germline CDR1 is MNHEY and CDR2 SVGAGI. The CDR3 extends over 13 amino acids. Here the CDR3 DNA reads TGTGCCAGCATGAGGGGGCGATTGGATGGCTACACCTTC. Translation gives CASMRGRLDGYTF.

The CDR3 nucleotides read TGTGCCAGCAGCCCCTTATTTGGGGGCTACACCTTC. This gives the protein CASSPLFGGYTF. V is TRBV7-9 and J is TRBJ1-2; no clear D. The CDR3 loop spans 12 amino acids. Germline CDR1 SEHNR, CDR2 FQNEAQ (reference sequence). The V end lost 5 bases, the J end lost 8 bases, and 12 bases lay between the germline ends.

This clonotype showed up just a few times. This chain connects TRBV20-1 to TRBJ2-3; no definite D call. The ends were cut back, 6 bases at V and 4 bases at J, with 17 bases in the middle. CDR1 is DFQATT and CDR2 is SNEGSKA in the germline V gene (reference sequence). The CDR3 has 14 residues. The CDR3 nucleotides read TGCAGTGCCCCTATAGACCCGTATGCAGATACGCAGTATTTT. Amino acid sequence: CSAPIDPYADTQYF.

The count of this clonotype is one. This chain connects TRBV25-1 to TRBJ1-1, with D maybe TRBD1 (6 bases). V gave up 0 bases and J gave up 1 base, with 12 bases separating them. The germline V gene has CDR1 MGHDK and CDR2 SYGVNS. The length of the CDR3 is 16 residues. In DNA, the CDR3 is TGTGCCAGCAGTGAATATTTTCAGGGGCCGAACACTGAAGCTTTCTTT. Translation gives CASSEYFQGPNTEAFF.